Listed here are 22 T cell receptor beta chains from one sample, sequenced in a study of blood T cell repertoires in COVID-19. Profiling relied on immunoSEQ multiplex PCR, and the TCRdb table lists in-frame clones only, not all of them. The table shows 150,000 or so clones, with under 85% occurring only once. The source material was peripheral blood. These receptors originate from a man in his sixties with COVID-19, enrolled during active disease.

V gene TRBV19 combines with J gene TRBJ1-2; 8 bases map to TRBD1. The CDR3 is 14 amino acids. Looked up from germline, CDR1 is LNHDA and CDR2 is SQIVND (reference sequence). Trimming cost V 5 bases and J 4 bases; bases outside gene matches: 6. CDR3 protein: CASSVDRGGYGYTF. As DNA, the CDR3 is TGTGCCAGTAGTGTTGACAGGGGAGGCTATGGCTACACCTTC.

This sequence joins TRBV28 and TRBJ2-6; 7 bases line up with TRBD1. Germline trimming cut 8 bases from V and 3 bases from J; bases unmatched to any gene: 4. The CDR3 consists of 14 residues. CDR1 is MDHEN, CDR2 SYDVKM, per germline. CDR3 loop: CASQGGFGANVLTF. The DNA for the CDR3 is TGTGCCAGCCAAGGGGGCTTTGGGGCCAACGTCCTGACTTTC.

The gene calls are TRBV7-2 and TRBJ1-5; 9 bases are shared with TRBD1. The J segment lost 4 bases and the V segment lost 6 bases, leaving 10 bases of the junction unmatched. Germline-derived CDR1 and CDR2 are SGHTA and FQGNSA. This CDR3 has 16 residues. CDR3: CASSLNTGGANQPQHF. The CDR3 nucleotides are TGTGCCAGCAGTTTAAATACAGGGGGCGCGAATCAGCCCCAGCATTTT. The variable domain in full, completed from reference TRBV7-2 and TRBJ1-5, reads GAGVSQSPSNKVTEKGKDVELRCDPISGHTALYWYRQSLGQGLEFLIYFQGNSAPDKSGLPSDRFSAERTGGSVSTLTIQRTQQEDSAVYLCASSLNTGGANQPQHFGDGTRLSIL.

The chain employs TRBV3-1 (or the pseudogene TRBV3-2) and TRBJ2-7, with 11 bases aligning to TRBD2. Germline V lookup: CDR1 LGHDT, CDR2 YNNKEL (reference sequence). V was clipped by 4 bases and J by 2 bases; unmatched bases: 1. The CDR3 loop spans 14 amino acids. The CDR3 here is CASSPSGGPYEQYF. As DNA, the CDR3 is TGTGCCAGCAGCCCTAGCGGGGGGCCCTACGAGCAGTACTTC.

A remark on this clone: Other DNA variants within this sample encode the same CDR3. This sequence joins TRBV5-8 and TRBJ1-1; D uncertain. CDR3 size: 13 residues. Trimming took 4 bases from V and 2 from J, leaving 9 bases between them. Germline loops: CDR1 SGHTS, CDR2 YDEGEE. CDR3 amino acids: CASSAKANTEAFF. The DNA of the CDR3 is TGTGCCAGCAGCGCCAAAGCTAACACTGAAGCTTTCTTT.

This clone is a singleton in its sample. Here the CDR3 DNA reads TGTGCCAGTGGATCTAGGGAGGGCCACTATGGCTACACCTTC. Protein: CASGSREGHYGYTF. The genes are TRBV19 and TRBJ1-2; D is uncertain. The CDR3 is made up of 14 amino acids. Germline CDR1 LNHDA, CDR2 SQIVND (reference sequence). Deletions cut 8 bases from V and 3 bases from J, with 16 bases between. The full variable domain, its missing parts supplied by reference TRBV19 and TRBJ1-2, is DGGITQSPKYLFRKEGQNVTLSCEQNLNHDAMYWYRQDPGQGLRLIYYSQIVNDFQKGDIAEGYSVSREKKESFPLTVTSAQKNPTAFYLCASGSREGHYGYTFGSGTRLTVV.

As concerns this clone: Other DNA sequences of this sample code for an identical CDR3. The chain couples TRBV19 to TRBJ1-5, with 7 bases identical to TRBD1. The V gene end was trimmed by 9 bases and the J gene end by 1 base; junction bases not matched to a gene: 6. CDR1 and CDR2 (germline): LNHDA, SQIVND (reference sequence). The CDR3 is 14 residues long. This CDR3 is CASRQGASNQPQHF. As DNA, the CDR3 is TGTGCCAGCAGACAGGGAGCCAGCAATCAGCCCCAGCATTTT.

The chain recombines TRBV7-9 with TRBJ2-1, with 9 bases identical to TRBD2. CDR1 and CDR2 from the germline V gene are SEHNR and FQNEAQ (reference sequence). CDR3 length: 18 amino acids. V shed 2 bases, J shed 0 bases, and the junction held 8 bases outside the gene matches. The DNA of the CDR3 is TGTGCCAGCAGCTTAAGGTTTGCTAGCGGGAACTCCTACAATGAGCAGTTCTTC. Its translation is CASSLRFASGNSYNEQFF.

The sample holds one count of this clone. The rearrangement uses TRBV7-2 and TRBJ1-4, with D possibly TRBD1 on 6 matching bases. This CDR3 region has 15 residues. Germline CDR1 is SGHTA and CDR2 is FQGNSA. V was shortened by 4 bases and J by 8 bases, with 17 bases between the two germline ends. CDR3 coding DNA: TGTGCCAGCAGCTCCCAACCCGGGACAACGGAAAAACTGTTTTTT. It encodes CASSSQPGTTEKLFF.

The CDR3 is CASSEGQFTDTQYF. CDR3 DNA sequence: TGTGCCAGCTCCGAAGGACAGTTCACAGATACGCAGTATTTT. V gene TRBV18 combines with J gene TRBJ2-3, with TRBD1 as a possible D gene (6 bases). CDR1 and CDR2 (germline): KGHSH, LQKENI. V shed 6 bases and J shed 2 bases, with 12 bases lying between them. This CDR3 has 14 amino acids.

This chain joins TRBV2 and TRBJ2-3; D might be TRBD1 (6 bases). CDR1 is SNHLY and CDR2 is FYNNEI in the germline V gene. The CDR3 has 17 residues. Trimming took off 5 bases at V and 2 bases at J, with 20 bases between the two ends. CDR3 in amino acids: CASSQKPWTDYTDTQYF. For the CDR3, the DNA is TGTGCCAGCAGTCAGAAACCCTGGACAGATTACACAGATACGCAGTATTTT.

This clone came up a few times. One end of the junction fails to match germline, which may point to a read error. V is TRBV24-1 and J is TRBJ1-2, with D possibly being TRBD1 (5 bases). This CDR3 is 13 amino acids long. The V gene's germline CDR1 is KGHDR and CDR2 SFDVKD. CDR3 in amino acids: CASSPGPNYGYTF. CDR3 sequence (DNA): TGTGCCTCCAGTCCAGGGCCTAACTATGGCTACACCTTC.

For this clone: One end of the junction varies from germline; a read error may be responsible. This chain links TRBV5-1 with TRBJ1-6; D perhaps matches TRBD1 (5 bases). The CDR3 runs to 13 residues. Germline lookup yields CDR1 SGHRS and CDR2 YFSETQ. CDR3 bases: TGCGCCAGCAGCCCGGGGGTGACATCACCTCTCCACTTT. As protein: CASSPGVTSPLHF.

The V and J genes are TRBV18 and TRBJ1-1; D unclear. V lost 2 bases to trimming and J lost 1 base, with 17 bases between them. The CDR3 is made up of 17 amino acids. The germline V gene has CDR1 KGHSH and CDR2 LQKENI. In DNA form, the CDR3 reads TGTGCCAGCTCACCATGGTCGCCGCCCCGGGGGAACACTGAAGCTTTCTTT. The encoded protein is CASSPWSPPRGNTEAFF. The variable domain in full, completed from reference TRBV18 and TRBJ1-1, reads NAGVMQNPRHLVRRRGQEARLRCSPMKGHSHVYWYRQLPEEGLKFMVYLQKENIIDESGMPKERFSAEFPKEGPSILRIQQVVRGDSAAYFCASSPWSPPRGNTEAFFGQGTRLTVV.

This clone was counted only a few times. J is TRBJ1-5 and V is TRBV7-2; 7 bases match TRBD1. The CDR3 extends over 15 amino acids. Germline CDR1 SGHTA, CDR2 FQGNSA. The V gene end was trimmed by 4 bases and the J gene end by 2 bases; junction bases not matched to a gene: 5. The CDR3 DNA reads TGTGCCAGCAGCTCACAGGGGTTTGGCAATCAGCCCCAGCATTTT. It is translated as CASSSQGFGNQPQHF.

V usage is TRBV18 and J usage is TRBJ2-1; TRBD2 matches at 8 bases. J was trimmed by 0 bases and V by 1 base; bases with no gene match: 2. The CDR3 totals 16 residues. CDR1 is KGHSH, CDR2 LQKENI, per germline. Written as DNA, the CDR3 is TGTGCCAGCTCACCACTAGCGGGGAGCTCCTACAATGAGCAGTTCTTC. This encodes CASSPLAGSSYNEQFF.

The chain is built from TRBV6-2 or TRBV6-3 and TRBJ2-5, with D possibly TRBD2 on 5 matching bases. The CDR3 consists of 15 residues. Trimming removed 0 bases at V and 5 bases at J, with 13 bases between. From germline, CDR1 is MNHEY and CDR2 SVGEGT. The CDR3 DNA is TGTGCCAGCAGTTACTCGCCCACTAAGCGGGAGACCCAGTACTTC. Its protein is CASSYSPTKRETQYF.

The genes are TRBV27 and TRBJ1-1, with TRBD1 matching over 9 bases. The CDR3 spans 14 residues. The V and J ends lost 4 bases and 5 bases, in that order; junction bases with no gene match: 5. The germline gives CDR1 MNHEY, CDR2 SMNVEV (reference sequence). The CDR3 loop is CASSSGQGWTEAFF. The DNA for the CDR3 is TGTGCCAGCAGTTCCGGACAGGGGTGGACTGAAGCTTTCTTT.

The genes are TRBV19 and TRBJ1-5; D is undetermined. The CDR3 loop spans 14 amino acids. V was cut by 1 base and J by 7 bases, with 11 bases left in between. Germline values: CDR1 LNHDA, CDR2 SQIVND (reference sequence). CDR3 coding DNA: TGTGCCAGTAGTATAGCCCCTATTTGGCAGCCCCAGCATTTT. Protein product: CASSIAPIWQPQHF.

This clone was counted only a few times. The rearrangement uses TRBV19 and TRBJ1-4, with a possible D match to TRBD1 (5 bases). The germline V gene encodes CDR1 LNHDA and CDR2 SQIVND (reference sequence). V dropped 10 bases and J dropped 0 bases, with 12 bases sitting between them. The CDR3 consists of 14 residues. CDR3 loop: CATQGFATNEKLFF. The CDR3, as DNA: TGTGCCACTCAGGGATTCGCAACTAATGAAAAACTGTTTTTT.

This clone was detected only once. This chain connects TRBV3-1 (or the pseudogene TRBV3-2) to TRBJ1-4; unclear D gene. The CDR3 sequence is 14 residues long. Trimming took off 0 bases at V and 12 bases at J, with 14 bases between the two ends. From germline, CDR1 is LGHDT and CDR2 YNNKEL (reference sequence). Here the CDR3 DNA reads TGTGCCAGCAGCCAAGATCTTCCGCCCGAGCAACTGTTTTTT. This sequence encodes CASSQDLPPEQLFF.

The chain joins TRBV30 to TRBJ1-6; D remains unclear. The CDR3 has 14 residues. The germline V gene has CDR1 GTSNPN and CDR2 SVGIG (reference sequence). The V end lost 2 bases, the J end lost 6 bases, and 11 bases lay between the germline ends. The CDR3 DNA reads TGTGCCTGGAGTCTAAGCCTGGTTAATTCACCCCTCCACTTT. It is translated as CAWSLSLVNSPLHF.